This section outlines one TCR beta chain sequence together with its context. The data are from a study of identical twins. Through template switching, a universal primer site was introduced, and the cDNA contained unique molecular identifiers. TCRdb analysed the 5' RACE reads with MiXCR anew, one entry per CDR3 protein. There are 350,000 to 600,000 distinct CDR3 sequences in the sample; around 14% occur only once, and over 0.5% lies in the top ten. Germline assignment: CDR1 SGHRS and CDR2 YFSETQ. Trimming removed 4 bases from V and 5 bases from J; junction bases left unmatched: 3. This CDR3 contains 14 residues. In addition, the sample was reused for a study of yellow fever vaccine responses in identical twins.

Sequencing was performed on CD4+ T cells sorted from blood. The receptor's source is a woman aged 18-29 years in good health. This chain joins TRBV5-1 and TRBJ1-6, with 7 bases lining up with TRBD1. The CDR3 DNA reads TGCGCCAGCAGCGGCGGGACAGATAATTCACCCCTCCACTTT. Its protein is CASSGGTDNSPLHF.